Listed here is a single TCR beta chain. Distinct nucleotide sequences in the sample also encode this CDR3. This specimen belongs to a study of blood T cell repertoires in COVID-19. Study-wide context: Researchers got acute and convalescent COVID-19 samples from the United States, Italy and Spain. Sources were T cells, B-cell-depleted T cells, or PBMCs; the material itself was cDNA or gDNA.

This CDR3 region has 14 residues. The germline CDR1 and CDR2 sequences are KGHSH and LQKENI. V shed 2 bases and J shed 1 base, with 8 bases lying between them. Original methodology: For nucleated cells, counts were estimated from reference gene primer amplification. Using immunoSEQ multiplex PCR, the repertoire was profiled, and TCRdb retains in-frame clones only, with some absent. V and J calls and clone size follow that table, whereas D and trimming were derived from the DNA. This sample has 100,000 to 150,000 clones; roughly 84% occur once, and the top ten carry 9.5% to 15%. Specimen: peripheral blood. The receptor comes from a woman in her twenties or thirties who had recovered from COVID-19. V usage is TRBV18 and J usage is TRBJ1-1, with D perhaps matching TRBD1 (6 bases). Written as DNA, the CDR3 is TGTGCCAGCTCACCAGACAGGAAGAACACTGAAGCTTTCTTT. Encoded protein: CASSPDRKNTEAFF.